These 24 T cell receptor beta chains originate from one sample sequenced in a study of cytomegalovirus exposure and HLA in healthy donors (dated by TCRdb to about 2017). Preparation of the library involved the immunoSEQ multiplex PCR assay. A mixture of 60 forward primers for TCR Vbeta segments and 13 reverse primers for TCR Jbeta segments was used in the multiplex PCR. What TCRdb holds here is the immuneACCESS table cut down to in-frame rearrangements. Part of the clones is not present; checked against another copy, under half of the missing clones reflect an unresolved V gene, and the others are unexplained. This sample holds 100,000 to 150,000 clones; around four fifths were observed only once. About 11% of the sample is held by the ten biggest clonotypes. Material: PBMCs. These receptors were collected from a man under 40 in good health and CMV-seropositive.

This chain uses TRBV7-9 with TRBJ1-5; D gene uncertain. V gave up 5 bases and J gave up 5 bases, with 7 bases separating them. The CDR3 contains 12 residues. CDR1 is SEHNR, CDR2 FQNEAQ, per germline (reference sequence). The CDR3 here is CASSGSDQPQHF. CDR3 DNA sequence: TGTGCCAGCAGCGGTTCGGATCAGCCCCAGCATTTT.

The chain uses TRBV6-5 and TRBJ1-5; D unclear. Germline CDR1 MNHEY, CDR2 SVGAGI. V shed 6 bases and J shed 1 base, with 10 bases lying between them. The length of the CDR3 is 14 residues. CDR3 sequence: CASRLTGSNQPQHF. Here the CDR3 DNA reads TGTGCCAGCAGACTCACGGGGAGCAATCAGCCCCAGCATTTT.

This clone was found once. V and J are TRBV4-1 and TRBJ2-7, with TRBD1 matching over 10 bases. Germline loops: CDR1 MGHRA, CDR2 YSYEKL. This CDR3 contains 14 residues. V trimming: 2 bases; J trimming: 5 bases; junction bases outside the gene matches: 3. CDR3: CASSQTGTGDEQYF. The CDR3 DNA sequence: TGCGCCAGCAGCCAAACCGGGACAGGGGACGAGCAGTACTTC.

The V call is TRBV6-1, the J call TRBJ2-2; TRBD2 aligns across 10 bases. The J segment lost 4 bases and the V segment lost 4 bases, leaving 3 bases of the junction unmatched. The CDR3 is 15 amino acids. Germline V gene sequence: CDR1 MNHNS, CDR2 SASEGT. CDR3 sequence (DNA): TGTGCCAGCAGTGTGGCTAGCGGGAGCACCGGGGAGCTGTTTTTT. As protein: CASSVASGSTGELFF.

The rearrangement links TRBV19 to TRBJ2-7; TRBD2 agrees at 7 bases. From germline, CDR1 is LNHDA and CDR2 SQIVND (reference sequence). Trimming at V came to 1 base and at J to 3 bases, leaving 6 bases not matched to a gene. The CDR3 contains 15 residues. The CDR3, as DNA: TGTGCCAGTAGTATAGCTAGCGGCGGACTCTACGAGCAGTACTTC. As protein: CASSIASGGLYEQYF.

This sequence joins TRBV20-1 and TRBJ1-2, with TRBD1 as a possible D gene (5 bases). Trimming stripped 5 bases from V and 4 bases from J, with 8 bases between. Germline V gene sequence: CDR1 DFQATT, CDR2 SNEGSKA (reference sequence). The CDR3 runs to 11 residues. CDR3 sequence: CSAGATYGYTF. As DNA, the CDR3 is TGCAGTGCTGGGGCTACCTATGGCTACACCTTC.

This clone appeared once. V usage is TRBV4-2 and J usage is TRBJ2-7; 9 nucleotides align to TRBD1. The germline gives CDR1 LGHNA, CDR2 YNFKEQ. After removal of 2 bases from V and 6 bases from J, the junction contained 5 bases not matched to a gene. This CDR3 region has 14 residues. The CDR3 spells CASSQWDRDGEQYF. The CDR3 DNA sequence: TGTGCCAGCAGCCAATGGGACAGGGACGGCGAGCAGTACTTC.

Remarks on this clone: At one of its ends the junction is not consistent with the germline gene, which may arise from a read error. The V call is TRBV13, the J call TRBJ2-4; 9 positions match TRBD2. Germline V gives CDR1 PRHDT, CDR2 FYEKMQ (reference sequence). CDR3 length: 13 amino acids. This CDR3 reads CASSLGASGEGDF. DNA for the CDR3: TGTGCCAGCAGCTTAGGAGCTAGCGGGGAAGGGGACTTC.

The CDR3 bases are TGTGCCAGCACCCCTGGAGGATTCCACACTGAAGCTTTCTTT. Its translation is CASTPGGFHTEAFF. The genes are TRBV5-6 and TRBJ1-1; D remains unclear. Germline CDR1 and CDR2: SGHDT and YYEEEE. The V gene lost 6 bases and the J gene lost 3 bases, with 15 bases spanning the gap. The CDR3 sequence is 14 residues long.

The rearrangement uses TRBV5-6 and TRBJ2-5; TRBD2 matches 7 bases. The junction had 19 bases not matched to a gene; V was cut back by 4 bases and J by 4 bases. There are 18 residues in the CDR3. Germline V gene sequence: CDR1 SGHDT, CDR2 YYEEEE. CDR3: CASSPGLDLREGGETQYF. The CDR3 nucleotides are TGTGCCAGCAGCCCTGGACTAGACTTAAGGGAAGGAGGAGAGACCCAGTACTTC.

The chain uses TRBV6-5 and TRBJ2-5, with 13 bases lining up with TRBD2. The trim removed 6 bases at V and 2 bases at J, leaving 3 bases unmatched. The CDR3 runs 15 residues. Per the germline V gene, CDR1 is MNHEY and CDR2 is SVGAGI. The CDR3 protein is CASRTGLAGQETQYF. In DNA, the CDR3 is TGTGCCAGCAGAACGGGACTAGCGGGACAAGAGACCCAGTACTTC.

The chain has TRBV5-4 and TRBJ1-5; no reliable D call. Per the germline V gene, CDR1 is SGHNT and CDR2 is YYREEE (reference sequence). Trimming removed 4 bases from V and 8 bases from J, with 13 bases in between. This CDR3 spans 13 amino acids. The DNA for the CDR3 is TGTGCCAGCAGCCAAGAGGGAACGAAGCCCCAGCATTTT. Protein product: CASSQEGTKPQHF.

The rearrangement links TRBV6-5 to TRBJ2-2, with D perhaps matching TRBD2 (6 bases). From germline, CDR1 is MNHEY and CDR2 SVGAGI. The CDR3 extends over 15 amino acids. Trimming stripped 6 bases from V and 2 bases from J, with 13 bases between. The DNA for the CDR3 is TGTGCCAGCAGCGCCGGGACTGTAAACACCGGGGAGCTGTTTTTT. Its protein is CASSAGTVNTGELFF.

V gene TRBV28 combines with J gene TRBJ1-1; D call uncertain. The CDR3 runs 11 residues. V gave up 8 bases and J gave up 3 bases, with 7 bases separating them. Germline V lookup: CDR1 MDHEN, CDR2 SYDVKM. The CDR3 reads CASGRDTEAFF. DNA for the CDR3: TGTGCCAGCGGCCGGGACACTGAAGCTTTCTTT.

The chain recombines TRBV7-9 with TRBJ2-2, with 9 bases identical to TRBD2. Unmatched junction bases numbered 13, after V lost 6 bases and J lost 8 bases. In germline, CDR1 is SEHNR, CDR2 FQNEAQ (reference sequence). This CDR3 is 16 amino acids long. In DNA form, the CDR3 reads TGTGCCAGCAGGTACCGGTCTAGCGGGATTGTTGGGGAGCTGTTTTTT. Amino acid sequence: CASRYRSSGIVGELFF.

This chain uses TRBV7-8 with TRBJ2-5; 11 nucleotides agree with TRBD1. After removal of 6 bases from V and 7 bases from J, the junction contained 13 bases not matched to a gene. The CDR3 contains 16 residues. CDR1 and CDR2 from the germline V gene are SGHVS and FQNEAQ. The chain's CDR3 is CASSSRTGGGLGTQYF. For the CDR3, the DNA is TGTGCCAGCAGTTCTCGGACAGGGGGCGGCCTAGGGACCCAGTACTTC. The full variable domain, its missing parts supplied by reference TRBV7-8 and TRBJ2-5, is GAGVSQSPRYKVAKRGQDVALRCDPISGHVSLFWYQQALGQGPEFLTYFQNEAQLDKSGLPSDRFFAERPEGSVSTLKIQRTQQEDSAVYLCASSSRTGGGLGTQYFGPGTRLLVL.

The chain combines TRBV12-5 with TRBJ2-1; 15 bases match TRBD2. This CDR3 comprises 19 residues. With V trimmed by 4 bases and J by 4 bases, 11 bases remained unmatched. The germline V gene has CDR1 LGHNT and CDR2 FRNRAP. The CDR3 sequence: CASGSTTAGTSGRYNEQFF. CDR3 nucleotides: TGTGCTAGTGGTTCCACCACCGCCGGGACTAGCGGGAGGTACAATGAGCAGTTCTTC.

This clone was detected only a few times. The J gene is TRBJ2-3, the V gene TRBV7-6; 12 positions match TRBD2. The V and J ends lost 5 bases and 1 base, in that order; junction bases with no gene match: 4. This CDR3 region has 16 residues. In germline, CDR1 is SGHVS, CDR2 FNYEAQ. The chain's CDR3 is CASSRLAGVRTDTQYF. CDR3 coding DNA: TGTGCCAGCAGCAGACTAGCGGGAGTTCGCACAGATACGCAGTATTTT.

The chain employs TRBV15 and TRBJ1-2; 8 nucleotides align to TRBD1. Germline V gene lookup returns CDR1 LNHNV and CDR2 YYDKDF (reference sequence). This CDR3 has 14 amino acids. Trimming removed 6 bases from V and 3 bases from J; junction bases left unmatched: 6. As DNA, the CDR3 is TGTGCCACCAGTATACAGGGGGGCGACTATGGCTACACCTTC. This translates into CATSIQGGDYGYTF.

The rearrangement joins TRBV2 to TRBJ2-5, with TRBD2 identical over 11 bases. V lost 3 bases to trimming and J lost 4 bases; unmatched junction nucleotides: 4. Germline lookup yields CDR1 SNHLY and CDR2 FYNNEI. The length of the CDR3 is 15 residues. The CDR3 loop reads CASSERGTSGETQYF. The CDR3 coding sequence is TGTGCCAGCAGTGAGAGGGGGACTAGCGGAGAGACCCAGTACTTC.

The V call is TRBV6-4, the J call TRBJ2-1; 11 bases match TRBD2. This CDR3 region has 15 residues. Germline CDR1 is MRHNA and CDR2 is SNTAGT. With V trimmed by 0 bases and J by 8 bases, 3 bases remained unmatched. CDR3 sequence: CASSDSTSGSDEQFF. Written as DNA, the CDR3 is TGTGCCAGCAGTGACTCTACTAGCGGGAGTGATGAGCAGTTCTTC.

The chain combines TRBV11-2 with TRBJ2-1; D is ambiguous. V lost 5 bases and J 7 bases, leaving 15 bases between the germline ends. CDR1 SGHAT and CDR2 FQNNGV come from the germline V gene. There are 14 residues in the CDR3. CDR3 nucleotide sequence: TGTGCCAGCAGCCCAATAACTCCTAGGAATGAGCAGTTCTTC. It translates to CASSPITPRNEQFF.

The chain joins TRBV27 to TRBJ1-4; possible D gene TRBD1, 6 bases. Trimming stripped 6 bases from V and 3 bases from J, with 14 bases between. The CDR3 extends over 15 amino acids. The germline V gene has CDR1 MNHEY and CDR2 SMNVEV (reference sequence). In nucleotides, the CDR3 is TGTGCCAGCAGGCGGTACAGGGATGCTAATGAAAAACTGTTTTTT. Translation gives CASRRYRDANEKLFF.

V is TRBV6-6 and J is TRBJ1-1; 8 bases agree with TRBD1. The V segment lost 8 bases and the J segment 4 bases; nucleotides outside the gene matches: 15. Germline loops: CDR1 MNHNY, CDR2 SVGAGI (reference sequence). The CDR3 is 16 amino acids. The CDR3 loop is CASWLTSGRGLTEAFF. DNA for the CDR3: TGTGCCAGCTGGCTCACGTCTGGCAGGGGGCTCACTGAAGCTTTCTTT.